Each of the 18 T cell receptor beta chains below was sequenced from the same sample in a study of T cells in Graves' hyperthyroidism and ophthalmopathy (dated by TCRdb to the late 2010s). Library construction relied on multiplex PCR. TCRdb shows the sequencer as Illumina HiSeq 2000. The TCR beta CDR3 regions were amplified from RNA transcripts. The first round of RT-PCR for the TCR CDR3 was performed with the HTBI primer set and the Qiagen OneStep RT-PCR kit. TCRdb applied fastp at Q25 and MiXCR to the public reads, then kept only in-frame beta chains. Every CDR3 protein is listed once, alongside the most common genes and DNA of its rows. This sample is represented by hundreds of thousands of distinct CDR3 sequences; over 35% of them were singletons. The ten largest clones take up about 8.9% of the sample. Sequenced: blood. The receptors stem from a young man with Graves' hyperthyroidism.

The sample holds many counts of this clonotype. The genes are TRBV29-1 and TRBJ1-2; tentative D call: TRBD1 (6 bases). The V end lost 4 bases, the J end lost 5 bases, and 14 bases lay between the germline ends. Germline CDR1 is SQVTM and CDR2 is ANQGSEA. CDR3 length: 13 residues. CDR3 loop: CSVVIRDTYGYTF. The CDR3 DNA sequence: TGCAGCGTTGTCATCCGGGACACTTATGGCTACACCTTC.

This clonotype occurred a few times. V is TRBV7-2 and J is TRBJ2-7; 9 bases fit TRBD1. This CDR3 contains 15 residues. The V segment lost 2 bases and the J segment 5 bases; nucleotides outside the gene matches: 7. Germline CDR1 is SGHTA and CDR2 is FQGNSA. The CDR3 sequence is CASSLPGQGVDEQYF. In DNA, the CDR3 is TGTGCCAGCAGCTTACCGGGACAGGGAGTGGACGAGCAGTACTTC. The whole variable domain, remainder taken from reference TRBV7-2 and TRBJ2-7, is GAGVSQSPSNKVTEKGKDVELRCDPISGHTALYWYRQSLGQGLEFLIYFQGNSAPDKSGLPSDRFSAERTGGSVSTLTIQRTQQEDSAVYLCASSLPGQGVDEQYFGPGTRLTVT.

The chain has TRBV15 and TRBJ1-5; 7 positions match TRBD1. V was pared by 3 bases and J by 3 bases, with 2 bases of the junction left unmatched. The CDR3 is 14 residues long. Germline values: CDR1 LNHNV, CDR2 YYDKDF (reference sequence). CDR3 sequence: CATSRTGNNQPQHF. CDR3 in DNA: TGTGCCACCAGCAGGACAGGGAACAATCAGCCCCAGCATTTT.

The rearrangement uses TRBV7-2 and TRBJ2-5; 9 positions agree with TRBD2. CDR1 SGHTA and CDR2 FQGNSA come from the germline V gene. Losses at the gene ends were 2 bases for V and 3 bases for J; bases not matched to a gene: 7. CDR3 length: 16 residues. This CDR3 is CASSLTLAGTEETQYF. CDR3 sequence (DNA): TGTGCCAGCAGCTTAACCCTAGCGGGGACTGAAGAGACCCAGTACTTC.

This clonotype was observed at least ten times. The chain links TRBV20-1 to TRBJ2-7, with TRBD2 matching over 8 bases. This CDR3 has 13 residues. CDR1 and CDR2 from the germline V gene are DFQATT and SNEGSKA (reference sequence). Losses at the gene ends were 1 base for V and 4 bases for J; bases not matched to a gene: 3. CDR3 region: CSARAGGPYEQYF. The DNA of the CDR3 is TGCAGTGCTAGAGCGGGAGGGCCTTACGAGCAGTACTTC.

About this clonotype: One end of the junction fails to match germline, which may point to a read error. The J gene is TRBJ1-1, the V gene TRBV10-3; the D gene is possibly TRBD1 (6 bases). The CDR3 sequence is 17 residues long. The germline gives CDR1 ENHRY, CDR2 SYGVKD. The CDR3 reads CASSEAAGRGRDTEAFF. CDR3 DNA sequence: TGTGCCAGCAGTGAAGCGGCTGGCAGGGGTAGGGACACTGAAGCTTTCTTT.

This clonotype was recorded a few times. The chain recombines TRBV29-1 with TRBJ2-2, with 12 nucleotides matching TRBD2. Germline loops: CDR1 SQVTM, CDR2 ANQGSEA. V shed 8 bases and J 4 bases; nucleotides not matched to a gene: 8. The CDR3 contains 15 residues. The CDR3 region is CSTWLAGGGTGELFF. CDR3 nucleotides: TGCAGCACCTGGCTAGCGGGGGGGGGCACCGGGGAGCTGTTTTTT.

With respect to this clonotype: One end of the junction is discordant with germline, which a read error may explain. The genes are TRBV10-3 and TRBJ1-6; no definite D call. This CDR3 comprises 15 residues. CDR1 and CDR2 from the germline V gene are ENHRY and SYGVKD. The DNA for the CDR3 is TGTGCCAGCAGTTTTCTACCCAGCATCGATTCACCCCTCCACTTT. Translation gives CASSFLPSIDSPLHF.

The chain employs TRBV29-1 and TRBJ1-6, with D possibly being TRBD1 (5 bases). V gave up 4 bases and J gave up 8 bases, with 18 bases separating them. This CDR3 region has 15 residues. Germline V gene sequence: CDR1 SQVTM, CDR2 ANQGSEA. The chain's CDR3 is CSVGEGKMTDSPLHF. The CDR3 DNA follows: TGCAGCGTTGGAGAAGGGAAGATGACAGATTCACCCCTCCACTTT.

As concerns this clonotype: The conserved phenylalanine or tryptophan is not found at the CDR3 terminus, so this likely reflects a read error. V usage is TRBV7-1 and J usage is TRBJ2-7, with TRBD2 as a possible D gene (6 bases). TRBV7-1 is known as an ORF, though its function is uncertain. The length of the CDR3 is 15 residues. The V and J ends lost 5 bases and 1 base respectively, with 15 bases between them. The CDR3 DNA reads TGTGCCAGCAGCACACTCCAACTAGCATCCTACGAGCAGTACCTC. The encoded protein is CASSTLQLASYEQYL.

V and J are TRBV7-2 and TRBJ2-5; 8 nucleotides align to TRBD1. This CDR3 is 15 amino acids long. Per germline, CDR1 SGHTA and CDR2 FQGNSA. V was clipped by 1 base and J by 1 base; unmatched bases: 2. The CDR3 sequence: CASSLEDRAQETQYF. CDR3 nucleotide sequence: TGTGCCAGCAGCTTAGAGGACAGGGCCCAAGAGACCCAGTACTTC.

The chain uses TRBV19 and TRBJ1-1, with no clear D. Trimming took off 1 base at V and 0 bases at J, with 15 bases between the two ends. There are 17 residues in the CDR3. Germline lookup yields CDR1 LNHDA and CDR2 SQIVND (reference sequence). CDR3 sequence: CASSIGMGQLMNTEAFF. Here the CDR3 DNA reads TGTGCCAGTAGTATAGGTATGGGCCAGCTGATGAACACTGAAGCTTTCTTT.

The count of this clonotype is one. The chain carries TRBV6-1 and TRBJ2-5; D gene ambiguous. The CDR3 has 13 residues. Deletions cut 5 bases from V and 5 bases from J, with 12 bases between. Germline V gene sequence: CDR1 MNHNS, CDR2 SASEGT. The CDR3 sequence: CASSLVGWETQYF. In DNA, the CDR3 is TGTGCCAGCAGTTTGGTGGGCTGGGAGACCCAGTACTTC.

This clonotype came up many times. One end of the junction varies from germline; a read error may be responsible. This chain uses TRBV5-1 with TRBJ2-6; a possible D gene is TRBD1 (5 bases). Germline V CDR1 and CDR2: SGHRS, YFSETQ. This CDR3 has 15 residues. The CDR3 here is CASSSTVSGANVLTF. The DNA of the CDR3 is TGTGCCAGCAGCTCGACAGTATCTGGGGCCAACGTCCTGACTTTC.

This clonotype was seen ten or more times. The chain joins TRBV14 to TRBJ1-1; D remains ambiguous. V was clipped by 1 base and J by 3 bases, with 12 bases between them. In germline, CDR1 is SGHDN, CDR2 FVKESK. The CDR3 runs 15 residues. The CDR3, as DNA: TGTGCCAGCAGCCAAGTCGGTTTTGTCCACACTGAAGCTTTCTTT. Its translation is CASSQVGFVHTEAFF.

This clonotype occurred once. The gene calls are TRBV10-3 and TRBJ1-2; unclear D gene. Trimming left V 4 bases short and J 6 bases short, with 18 bases between. The germline CDR1 and CDR2 sequences are ENHRY and SYGVKD. The CDR3 has 15 amino acids. This chain's CDR3 is CAISGFGRTSNGYTF. CDR3 DNA sequence: TGTGCCATCAGTGGCTTCGGACGGACCTCTAATGGCTACACCTTC.

This clonotype has only a few counts. The rearrangement links TRBV7-8 to TRBJ1-2; 7 positions agree with TRBD1. Per germline, CDR1 SGHVS and CDR2 FQNEAQ. After removal of 5 bases from V and 7 bases from J, the junction contained 10 bases not matched to a gene. The CDR3 has 14 amino acids. CDR3 sequence: CASSPRQGPGGYTF. DNA of the CDR3: TGTGCCAGCAGCCCGCGACAGGGCCCGGGTGGCTACACCTTC.

Only a few counts were recorded for this clonotype. The V and J genes are TRBV5-1 and TRBJ1-2; TRBD1 is a possible D gene (6 bases). The CDR3 spans 15 residues. Germline V gene lookup returns CDR1 SGHRS and CDR2 YFSETQ. V lost 3 bases, J lost 8 bases, and 20 bases lay in between. CDR3 sequence reads: CASSSGPDRNNGYTF. CDR3 sequence (DNA): TGCGCCAGCAGCTCGGGGCCGGACAGAAATAACGGCTACACCTTC.